This entry features one T cell receptor (beta chain) sequence. Its target is unknown. The data are from a study of post-analysis software for immune sequencing data. Trimming cost V 7 bases and J 0 bases, with 13 bases left between them. This CDR3 is 14 amino acids long. The germline V gene has CDR1 MNHNY and CDR2 SVGAGI (reference sequence). Unique molecular identifiers had been added to the TCR beta cDNA libraries. Input of about 0.85 to 10 million T cells yielded 400,000 to 550,000 cDNA molecules. TCRdb ran MiXCR on the PCR reads and lists one entry per CDR3 protein. In the table there are 750,000 to 950,000 distinct CDR3 sequences, 53% of which are singletons. General observations from the study: Included in a set of 5 or 6 TRBV segments more frequent in patients than controls were TRBV5-6, TRBV5-1 and TRBV20-1. Same-batch samples co-clustered strongly by F measure.

Sequences were obtained from blood. The V call is TRBV6-6, the J call TRBJ2-7, with a tentative D call TRBD2 (5 bases). The sequence was collected from a girl between 5 and 17 years old with multiple sclerosis. This CDR3 reads CASNLLGNSYEQYF. DNA for the CDR3: TGTGCCAGCAACCTTCTCGGGAACTCCTACGAGCAGTACTTC.